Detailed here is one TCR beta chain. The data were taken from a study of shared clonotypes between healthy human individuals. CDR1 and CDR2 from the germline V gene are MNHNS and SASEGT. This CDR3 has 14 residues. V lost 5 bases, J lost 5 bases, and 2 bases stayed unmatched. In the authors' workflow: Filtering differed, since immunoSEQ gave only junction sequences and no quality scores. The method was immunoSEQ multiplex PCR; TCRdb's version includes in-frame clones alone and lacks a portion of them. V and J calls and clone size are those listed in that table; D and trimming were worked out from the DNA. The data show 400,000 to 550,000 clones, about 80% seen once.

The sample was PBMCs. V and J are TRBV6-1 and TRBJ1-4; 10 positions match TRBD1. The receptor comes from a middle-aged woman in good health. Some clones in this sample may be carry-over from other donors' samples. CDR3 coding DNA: TGTGCCAGCAGTAGGACAGGGGGGAATGAAAAACTGTTTTTT. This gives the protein CASSRTGGNEKLFF.